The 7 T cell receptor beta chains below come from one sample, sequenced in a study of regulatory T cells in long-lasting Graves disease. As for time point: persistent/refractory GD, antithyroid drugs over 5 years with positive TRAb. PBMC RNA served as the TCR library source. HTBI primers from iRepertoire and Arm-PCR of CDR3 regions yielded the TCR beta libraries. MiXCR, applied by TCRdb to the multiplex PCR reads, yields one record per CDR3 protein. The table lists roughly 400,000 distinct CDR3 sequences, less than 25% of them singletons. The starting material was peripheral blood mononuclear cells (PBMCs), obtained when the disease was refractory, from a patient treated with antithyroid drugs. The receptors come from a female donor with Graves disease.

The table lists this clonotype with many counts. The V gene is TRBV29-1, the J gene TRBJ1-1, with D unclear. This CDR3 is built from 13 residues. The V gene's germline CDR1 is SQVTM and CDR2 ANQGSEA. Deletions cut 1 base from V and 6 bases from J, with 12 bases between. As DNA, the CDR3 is TGCAGCGTTGAAGTTGGCTGGATCGCTGAAGCTTTCTTT. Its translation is CSVEVGWIAEAFF.

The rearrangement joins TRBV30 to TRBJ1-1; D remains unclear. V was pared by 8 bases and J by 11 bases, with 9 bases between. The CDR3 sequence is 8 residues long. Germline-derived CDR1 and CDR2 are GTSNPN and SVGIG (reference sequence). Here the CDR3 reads CAGGGAFF. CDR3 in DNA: TGTGCCGGCGGAGGGGCTTTCTTT.

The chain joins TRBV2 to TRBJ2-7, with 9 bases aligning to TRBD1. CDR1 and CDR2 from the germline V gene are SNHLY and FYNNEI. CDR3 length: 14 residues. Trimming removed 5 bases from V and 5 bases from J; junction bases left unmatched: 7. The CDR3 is CASSWGQGYNEQYF. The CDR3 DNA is TGTGCCAGCAGTTGGGGACAGGGTTACAACGAGCAGTACTTC.

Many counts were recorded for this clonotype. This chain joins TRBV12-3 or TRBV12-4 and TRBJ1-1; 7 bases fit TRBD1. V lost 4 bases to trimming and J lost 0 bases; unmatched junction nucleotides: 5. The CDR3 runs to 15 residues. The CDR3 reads CASSYPDRMNTEAFF. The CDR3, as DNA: TGTGCCAGCAGTTACCCGGACAGGATGAACACTGAAGCTTTCTTT.

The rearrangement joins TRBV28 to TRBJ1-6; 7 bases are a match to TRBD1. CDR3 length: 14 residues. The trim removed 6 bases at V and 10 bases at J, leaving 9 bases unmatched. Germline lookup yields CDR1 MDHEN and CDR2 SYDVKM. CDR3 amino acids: CASRAGTAWSPLHF. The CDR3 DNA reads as TGTGCCAGCAGGGCCGGGACAGCCTGGTCACCCCTCCACTTT.

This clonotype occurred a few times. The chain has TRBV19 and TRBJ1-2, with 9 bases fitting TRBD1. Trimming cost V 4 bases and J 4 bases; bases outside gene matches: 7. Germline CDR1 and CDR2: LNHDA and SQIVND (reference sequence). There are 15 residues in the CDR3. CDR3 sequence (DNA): TGTGCCAGTAGTACCCAGGGGACAGGGTCCTATGGCTACACCTTC. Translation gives CASSTQGTGSYGYTF.

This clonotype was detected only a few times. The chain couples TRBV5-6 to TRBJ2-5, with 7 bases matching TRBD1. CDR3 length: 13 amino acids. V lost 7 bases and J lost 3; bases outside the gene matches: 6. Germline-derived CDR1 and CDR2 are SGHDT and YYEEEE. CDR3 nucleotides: TGTGCCAGCCGACGGGACAGTGAAGAGACCCAGTACTTC. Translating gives CASRRDSEETQYF.